This T cell receptor beta chain was sequenced in a study of blood T cell repertoires in COVID-19. V trimming: 4 bases; J trimming: 4 bases; junction bases outside the gene matches: 4. CDR1 and CDR2 from the germline V gene are MNHEY and SVGEGT. This CDR3 has 14 residues. Libraries were prepared by immunoSEQ multiplex PCR; TCRdb keeps only in-frame clonotypes and omits some of them. This table holds under 300,000 clones, around 86% found once. In this sample, this clone turned up once. The sample was peripheral blood. The gene calls are TRBV6-2 or TRBV6-3 and TRBJ2-5, with 9 bases fitting TRBD2. The sequence was collected from a man aged 25-45 years who had recovered from COVID-19. DNA for the CDR3: TGTGCCAGCAGTTCAGGGACTAGCTCAGAGACCCAGTACTTC. It is translated as CASSSGTSSETQYF.